The source of this T cell receptor (beta chain) is a study of T cells of healthy individuals. This clonotype was seen ten or more times. MiXCR, applied by TCRdb to the 5' RACE reads, yields one record per CDR3 protein. This table holds about 63,000 distinct CDR3 sequences, about a sixth found once. Germline V gene data show CDR1 as DFQATT and CDR2 as SNEGSKA (reference sequence). The CDR3 length is 14 residues. J was trimmed by 5 bases and V by 3 bases; bases with no gene match: 8. This sequence joins TRBV20-1 and TRBJ2-5; TRBD2 agrees at 8 bases. The sequence derives from a human donor in good health. CDR3 amino acids: CSASPSGWTETQYF. In DNA, the CDR3 is TGCAGTGCTAGTCCTAGCGGGTGGACGGAGACCCAGTACTTC.